This T cell receptor (beta chain) derives from a study of regulatory T cells in long-lasting Graves disease. For the study at large: The criterion for persistent Graves' disease was over 5 years of antithyroid drugs with positive TSH receptor antibodies. The study, taken as a whole, reports: TRBV28 was favored in persistent disease, as were TRBJ1-2 and TRBJ2-5. Whereas 950 to 1,000 public clonotypes were shared by new patients, persistent patients shared more, at a few thousand. TCR diversity was lower in persistent Graves' patients than in newly diagnosed ones.

CDR1 and CDR2 (germline): SGHRS, YFSETQ. V shed 0 bases and J 0 bases; nucleotides not matched to a gene: 5. The CDR3 covers 16 residues. This clonotype was detected only a few times. Its antigen is still unknown. Both iRepertoire HTBI primers and Arm-PCR of CDR3 regions were used to build the TCR beta libraries. TCRdb itself ran the multiplex PCR reads through MiXCR, one entry per CDR3 protein. The sample carries hundreds of thousands of distinct CDR3 sequences, approximately 23% recorded once. Time point indicated: persistent/refractory GD, antithyroid drugs over 5 years with positive TRAb. The TCR library was made from RNA extracted from PBMCs.

This chain uses TRBV5-1 with TRBJ2-7, with 8 bases fitting TRBD2. The sample here was peripheral blood mononuclear cells (PBMCs), taken when the disease was refractory, from a patient treated with antithyroid drugs. This receptor was identified in a female donor with Graves disease. Here the CDR3 reads CASSLGESGSSYEQYF. The CDR3 DNA is TGCGCCAGCAGCTTGGGAGAAAGCGGGAGCTCCTACGAGCAGTACTTC. Filled out from reference TRBV5-1 and TRBJ2-7, the complete variable domain reads KAGVTQTPRYLIKTRGQQVTLSCSPISGHRSVSWYQQTPGQGLQFLFEYFSETQRNKGNFPGRFSGRQFSNSRSEMNVSTLELGDSALYLCASSLGESGSSYEQYFGPGTRLTVT.